These T cell receptor beta chains were read from a single sample in a study of T cell clonotyping in hematopoietic cell transplantation. The protocol was immunoSEQ multiplex PCR, while the TCRdb copy is restricted to in-frame clones and leaves out a portion. Of tens of thousands of clones in the sample, roughly 95% were seen once. The sample here was peripheral blood mononuclear cells, taken before stem cell transplant. The origin of the receptors is a woman in her forties or fifties with acute myeloid leukemia. Some clones in this sample may be carry-over from other donors' samples. The CDR3 runs from the conserved cysteine through the conserved F or W. D genes are given only for firm matches. A clone size is listed for some rows: how often the clone was seen (once, few, many), or a class if it is expanded.

d_call | clone_size | j_call | v_call | cdr3_aa | cdr3_nt
. | . | TRBJ2-2 | TRBV5-1 | CASSPRGGDNGGELFF | TGCGCCAGCAGCCCAAGGGGGGGAGATAATGGCGGGGAGCTGTTTTTT
TRBD2 | . | TRBJ2-5 | TRBV5-1 | CASSQSGSGETQYF | TGCGCCAGCAGCCAGAGCGGGAGCGGTGAGACCCAGTACTTC
TRBD1 | few | TRBJ2-7 | TRBV5-4 | CASSWDRNYEQYF | TGTGCCAGCAGCTGGGACAGAAATTACGAGCAGTACTTC
. | . | TRBJ2-1 | TRBV30 | CASSRDTKKADEQFF | TGTGCCTCGTCACGGGACACTAAAAAAGCTGATGAGCAGTTCTTC
. | . | TRBJ2-6 | TRBV6-5 | CASRGPQVGANVLTF | TGTGCCAGCAGGGGGCCACAGGTGGGGGCCAACGTCCTGACTTTC
TRBD1 | . | TRBJ1-3 | TRBV18 | CASSPGTGSNGNTIYF | TGTGCCAGCTCACCAGGGACAGGGAGTAATGGAAACACCATATATTTT
. | once | TRBJ2-7 | TRBV30 | CACNEGTDSYEQYF | TGTGCCTGCAACGAGGGGACGGACTCCTACGAGCAGTACTTC
TRBD2 | . | TRBJ2-3 | TRBV30 | CAWSPLAGSTDTQYF | TGTGCCTGGAGTCCTCTAGCGGGGAGCACAGATACGCAGTATTTT
. | . | TRBJ2-7 | TRBV7-8 | CASSFTYEQYF | TGTGCCAGCAGCTTCACCTACGAGCAGTACTTC
. | . | TRBJ1-2 | TRBV2 | CASSDRREVSGYTF | TGTGCCAGCAGTGATCGCAGAGAGGTCTCTGGCTACACCTTC
TRBD1 | . | TRBJ2-7 | TRBV19 | CASSTSGTGTYEQYF | TGTGCCAGTAGTACCTCCGGGACAGGAACCTACGAGCAGTACTTC
TRBD1 | once | TRBJ2-2 | TRBV5-1 | CASSSIQGAPGELFF | TGCGCCAGCAGCAGTATACAGGGGGCGCCCGGGGAGCTGTTTTTT
. | . | TRBJ1-2 | TRBV5-1 | CASSSDGANYGYTF | TGCGCCAGCAGCTCGGACGGAGCTAACTATGGCTACACCTTC
TRBD2 | . | TRBJ2-1 | TRBV30 | CAWSGTGLAGGGTYNEQFF | TGTGCCTGGAGTGGAACGGGACTAGCGGGAGGGGGGACCTACAATGAGCAGTTCTTC
. | . | TRBJ1-1 | TRBV5-4 | CASSWGRGGVNTEAFF | TGTGCCAGCAGTTGGGGCCGGGGTGGAGTAAACACTGAAGCTTTCTTT
TRBD2 | . | TRBJ2-1 | TRBV6-1 | CASSGGLAGYSSRNEQFF | TGTGCCAGCAGTGGCGGACTAGCGGGTTACTCGAGTAGGAATGAGCAGTTCTTC
. | . | TRBJ1-3 | TRBV28 | CASSPQVGGGGNTIYF | TGTGCCAGCAGTCCCCAAGTTGGGGGGGGAGGAAACACCATATATTTT
. | . | TRBJ2-7 | TRBV28 | CASSLLWTTSSDEQYF | TGTGCCAGCAGTTTATTGTGGACTACCTCGAGCGACGAGCAGTACTTC
. | . | TRBJ2-5 | TRBV28 | CASSSRAMGYQETQYF | TGTGCCAGCAGCAGCAGGGCGATGGGGTACCAAGAGACCCAGTACTTC
. | . | TRBJ1-1 | TRBV5-4 | CASSQAGVPTEAFF | TGTGCCAGCAGCCAAGCCGGGGTACCCACTGAAGCTTTCTTT
. | . | TRBJ2-7 | TRBV25-1 | CASSLTDSSEQYF | TGTGCCAGCAGTTTAACAGACTCCTCTGAGCAGTACTTC
TRBD2 | . | TRBJ2-7 | TRBV29-1 | CSVELLAGTYEQYF | TGCAGCGTTGAATTACTAGCGGGTACCTACGAGCAGTACTTC
. | . | TRBJ2-5 | TRBV5-1 | CASGGTLTTETQYF | TGCGCCAGCGGCGGGACGCTTACAACAGAGACCCAGTACTTC
. | . | TRBJ2-6 | TRBV4-1 | CASSQPGVTNVLTF | TGCGCCAGCAGCCAACCAGGGGTTACCAACGTCCTGACTTTC
TRBD2 | . | TRBJ2-5 | TRBV5-1 | CASRWAGGSQETQYF | TGCGCCAGCAGATGGGCGGGGGGGAGCCAAGAGACCCAGTACTTC
TRBD1 | . | TRBJ2-7 | TRBV28 | CASSPLGQGAGKSLMDF | TGTGCCAGCAGTCCCCTGGGACAGGGGGCTGGGAAGTCGCTCATGGACTTC
. | . | TRBJ1-1 | TRBV2 | CASSRVWVGGTEAFF | TGTGCCAGCAGTAGGGTCTGGGTCGGTGGCACTGAAGCTTTCTTT
. | . | TRBJ1-1 | TRBV29-1 | CSVSPTLDTEAFF | TGCAGCGTTTCACCGACACTGGACACTGAAGCTTTCTTT
. | once | TRBJ1-2 | TRBV6-1 | CASSDQNGPDGYTF | TGTGCCAGCAGTGATCAAAATGGGCCAGATGGCTACACCTTC
TRBD1 | . | TRBJ1-2 | TRBV5-1 | CASSFTGQRNYGYTF | TGCGCCAGCAGCTTTACGGGACAGAGAAACTATGGCTACACCTTC
. | . | TRBJ2-6 | TRBV5-1 | CASSFGQSHVLTF | TGCGCCAGCAGCTTTGGACAGAGCCACGTCCTGACTTTC
. | . | TRBJ1-2 | TRBV5-1 | CASSLGGAGGYTF | TGCGCCAGCAGCTTGGGAGGGGCGGGCGGCTACACCTTC
TRBD2 | . | TRBJ2-7 | TRBV2 | CASTIRAGADFYEQYF | TGTGCCAGCACCATACGAGCGGGAGCCGATTTCTACGAGCAGTACTTC
TRBD1 | . | TRBJ1-2 | TRBV27 | CASSFRTGWGNYGYTF | TGTGCCAGCAGTTTTCGGACAGGCTGGGGAAACTATGGCTACACCTTC
TRBD2 | once | TRBJ2-3 | TRBV7-9 | CASSYSGRLADTQYF | TGTGCCAGCAGCTATAGCGGGAGGTTGGCAGATACGCAGTATTTT
. | once | TRBJ1-4 | TRBV30 | CAWSALGGNEKLFF | TGTGCCTGGAGTGCGCTCGGGGGGAATGAAAAACTGTTTTTT
. | . | TRBJ2-1 | TRBV10-2 | CATRGTNEQFF | TGCGCCACTAGGGGAACCAATGAGCAGTTCTTC
. | few | TRBJ1-1 | TRBV10-1 | CASSDPGLQNTEAFF | TGCGCCAGCAGTGACCCTGGACTGCAGAACACTGAAGCTTTCTTT
. | . | TRBJ1-1 | TRBV2 | CASRRGFEAFF | TGTGCCAGCAGAAGAGGGTTTGAAGCTTTCTTT
. | . | TRBJ1-1 | TRBV19 | CASSHSSLMNTEAFF | TGTGCCAGTAGCCACTCTAGCCTAATGAACACTGAAGCTTTCTTT
TRBD1 | . | TRBJ1-1 | TRBV29-1 | CSVVGQMYTEAFF | TGCAGCGTTGTGGGACAGATGTACACTGAAGCTTTCTTT
TRBD1 | few | TRBJ2-1 | TRBV7-6 | CASSLDWTGGSEQFF | TGTGCCAGCAGCTTAGACTGGACAGGGGGCAGTGAGCAGTTCTTC
TRBD2 | . | TRBJ2-2 | TRBV19 | CASVWSGLAGFAGELFF | TGTGCCAGTGTTTGGTCGGGGCTAGCGGGGTTCGCCGGGGAGCTGTTTTTT
TRBD2 | . | TRBJ2-2 | TRBV29-1 | CTIEAGGVRELFF | TGCACCATTGAGGCGGGGGGGGTCCGGGAGCTGTTTTTT
. | . | TRBJ1-5 | TRBV29-1 | CSVGSGNRVQPQHF | TGCAGCGTTGGTAGTGGGAACAGGGTTCAGCCCCAGCATTTT
. | once | TRBJ1-1 | TRBV6-5 | CASSYYRGNTEAFF | TGTGCCAGCAGTTATTATAGGGGGAACACTGAAGCTTTCTTT
. | . | TRBJ2-7 | TRBV6-4 | CASSTGQYEQYF | TGTGCCAGCAGTACTGGACAGTACGAGCAGTACTTC
. | . | TRBJ2-7 | TRBV5-1 | CASAHSVSYEQYF | TGCGCCAGCGCCCATAGCGTCTCCTACGAGCAGTACTTC
. | . | TRBJ1-3 | TRBV13 | CASSLYGSGNTIYF | TGTGCCAGCAGCTTATATGGCTCTGGAAACACCATATATTTT
. | . | TRBJ1-4 | TRBV25-1 | CASRQELNEKLFF | TGTGCCAGTAGACAGGAGCTTAATGAAAAACTGTTTTTT
TRBD2 | . | TRBJ2-2 | TRBV30 | CAESGPRGETGELFF | TGTGCCGAGAGTGGCCCCCGGGGGGAGACCGGGGAGCTGTTTTTT
. | . | TRBJ1-6 | TRBV4-2 | CASSQEAGRSPLHF | TGTGCCAGCAGCCAAGAAGCAGGGAGATCACCCCTCCACTTT
. | . | TRBJ1-6 | TRBV6-1 | CASREGQLYNSPLHF | TGTGCCAGCAGGGAAGGACAGCTCTATAATTCACCCCTCCACTTT
TRBD2 | . | TRBJ2-7 | TRBV5-1 | CASTGLAGVNSYEQYF | TGCGCCAGCACCGGACTAGCGGGGGTGAACTCCTACGAGCAGTACTTC
. | . | TRBJ1-6 | TRBV15 | CATSRDRSNSPLHF | TGTGCCACCAGCAGGGATAGGTCGAATTCACCCCTCCACTTT
. | . | TRBJ1-3 | TRBV6-1 | CASQRESSGNTIYF | TGTGCCAGTCAGAGGGAGAGCTCTGGAAACACCATATATTTT
. | . | TRBJ1-1 | TRBV11-2 | CASSFRRFEAFF | TGTGCCAGCAGCTTTAGACGGTTTGAAGCTTTCTTT
TRBD2 | . | TRBJ2-5 | TRBV4-1 | CASSPGGAQETQYF | TGCGCCAGCAGTCCCGGGGGGGCTCAAGAGACCCAGTACTTC